The entry below describes one T cell receptor beta chain. Clones were sequenced by immunoSEQ multiplex PCR, and TCRdb holds only the in-frame ones, with some missing. The repertoire consists of 68,000 or so clones, with approximately 80% occurring once and the leading ten covering 8.5% to 10%. The sample belongs to a study of blood T cell repertoires in COVID-19. Study-wide context: Donors in the United States, Italy and Spain gave samples during acute or convalescent COVID-19. Sample material is recorded as cDNA or gDNA derived from T cells, B-cell-depleted T cells, or PBMCs.

Sequenced input: peripheral blood. The source is a woman aged 45-60 years with acute or convalescent COVID-19.

CDR3: CASSFSGGLADYEQYF. The CDR3 DNA reads as TGTGCCAGCAGTTTCTCTGGAGGACTAGCGGACTACGAGCAGTACTTC. The rearrangement joins TRBV28 to TRBJ2-7; 10 nucleotides align to TRBD2. CDR1 and CDR2 (germline): MDHEN, SYDVKM. The CDR3 runs 16 residues. Unmatched junction bases numbered 8, after V lost 3 bases and J lost 3 bases.